The entry below describes one TCR beta chain. Antigen unknown. This CDR3 is 12 amino acids long. From germline, CDR1 is GTSNPN and CDR2 SVGIG (reference sequence). The V gene lost 3 bases and the J gene lost 7 bases, with 10 bases spanning the gap. These data come from a study of beta chain features in type 1 diabetes. Points from the study as a whole: Researchers report that Type 1 diabetes patients had moderately but significantly shorter TCRB CDR3s across all four CD4+ subsets.

The whole isolated RNA underwent reverse transcription, so sequencing captured expressed TCRB transcripts. The table came from immunoSEQ multiplex PCR; TCRdb's copy has only in-frame clones and leaves some out. The sample yields roughly 250,000 clones, just over 20% seen once. This clonotype was sampled from a woman aged 35 to 49 with type 1 diabetes. The specimen sequenced was naive CD4+ T cells from blood. This chain links TRBV30 with TRBJ1-5; D call uncertain. The CDR3 coding sequence is TGTGCCTGGAGACAGCCCTCACAGCCCCAGCATTTT. Protein: CAWRQPSQPQHF.